This is a list of T cell receptor beta chains from one sample in a study of T cell responses to AZD1222 COVID-19 vaccine. Sequencing was performed with immunoSEQ multiplex PCR; in TCRdb, only in-frame clones are kept and a portion is missing. The table lists tens of thousands of clones, about 90% of them singletons. The sample consisted of peripheral blood, taken 28 days after the second AZD1222 dose. Source of these receptors: an adult who received the AZD1222 COVID-19 vaccine. The conserved cysteine and the conserved F or W are not part of the CDR3 here. Clone size is shown for a subset of rows, as once, few, many or a class of expanded clone.

cdr3_aa clone_size j_call v_call
ASSAGQGVETQY NA TRBJ2-5 TRBV9
ASSPRKTSGDTDTQY NA TRBJ2-3 TRBV7-2
AVRRAGSYNEQF NA TRBJ2-1 TRBV6-5
ASTGGGTGGYT NA TRBJ1-2 TRBV2
ASSYDRVEAF NA TRBJ1-1 TRBV7-2
ASSQEDGEQF NA TRBJ2-1 TRBV3-1/TRBV3-2
ASSQDEYTEAF NA TRBJ1-1 TRBV4-3
ASSRSGLAGRSTDTQY NA TRBJ2-3 TRBV27
ASMWDGSSGEQF NA TRBJ2-1 TRBV7-9
ASSLGPIGNEKLF NA TRBJ1-4 TRBV27
ASRDQTGVILST NA TRBJ1-2 TRBV6-5
ASSFTGNFEPIY NA TRBJ1-3 TRBV7-2
AISESSSANTGELF NA TRBJ2-2 TRBV10-3
ASCPGQRNEKLF NA TRBJ1-4 TRBV19
ASSLTDYGYT NA TRBJ1-2 TRBV5-4
AISEGVLGYEQY once TRBJ2-7 TRBV10-3
ASSPRWGDLTDTQY NA TRBJ2-3 TRBV2
ASSLDPSRTGELF NA TRBJ2-2 TRBV5-1
ASGFRVGYEQY NA TRBJ2-7 TRBV12-5
ASSQERALNTEAF NA TRBJ1-1 TRBV4-1
SVGRGTGATEAF NA TRBJ1-1 TRBV29-1
ASSLGGGLGTYEQY NA TRBJ2-7 TRBV7-2
ASSLAGVKNEQF NA TRBJ2-1 TRBV7-7
ASSLQQGLVIGNQPQH NA TRBJ1-5 TRBV2
ASSSTGGRAGGYT few TRBJ1-2 TRBV6-5
ASSGQGARNTEAF NA TRBJ1-1 TRBV27
ASSFGADRDEQY NA TRBJ2-7 TRBV5-6
ASSCRCPVMQDTQY NA TRBJ2-3 TRBV3-1/TRBV3-2
ASSLAHENTIY NA TRBJ1-3 TRBV7-2
ASSQEGGGLTDTQY NA TRBJ2-3 TRBV3-1/TRBV3-2
ASSLRPTEAF NA TRBJ1-1 TRBV7-8
AISERASNTGELF NA TRBJ2-2 TRBV10-3
ASSPDPGLAGERGF NA TRBJ2-1 TRBV5-5
ASSLGGLNTEAF NA TRBJ1-1 TRBV5-1
ASSLEGSGELF NA TRBJ2-2 TRBV5-1
ASSQGGTSYNEQF NA TRBJ2-1 TRBV4-2
ASSLSGTSGGWRV NA TRBJ2-1 TRBV11-2
ATSREGTWGTEAF NA TRBJ1-1 TRBV15
ASSPRSRVSYNSPLH NA TRBJ1-6 TRBV6-6
ASSVGQGEETQY NA TRBJ2-5 TRBV9
ASSDLPGAEDTQY NA TRBJ2-3 TRBV6-1
AWIGRDRNTGELF once TRBJ2-2 TRBV30
ASSPTGYEQY few TRBJ2-7 TRBV6-5